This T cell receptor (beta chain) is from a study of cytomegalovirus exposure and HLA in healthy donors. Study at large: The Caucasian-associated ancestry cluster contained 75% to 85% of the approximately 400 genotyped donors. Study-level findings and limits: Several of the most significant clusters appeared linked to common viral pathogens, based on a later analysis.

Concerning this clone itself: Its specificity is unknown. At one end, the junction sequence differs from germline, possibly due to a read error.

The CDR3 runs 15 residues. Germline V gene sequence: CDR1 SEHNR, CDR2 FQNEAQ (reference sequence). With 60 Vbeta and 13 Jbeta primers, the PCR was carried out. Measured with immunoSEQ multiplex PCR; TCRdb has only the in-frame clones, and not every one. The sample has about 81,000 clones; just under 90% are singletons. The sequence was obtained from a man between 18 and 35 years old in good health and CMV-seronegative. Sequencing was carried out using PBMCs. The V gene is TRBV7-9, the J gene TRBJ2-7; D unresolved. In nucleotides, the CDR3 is TGTTCCAGCAGCGCCCGACAAGCCCCGACGGTGGAGCAGTACTTC. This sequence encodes CSSSARQAPTVEQYF.